The next 21 T cell receptor beta chains were all read from a single sample in a study. TCRdb recomputed calls from the 5' RACE reads with MiXCR, one row per CDR3 protein. Among more than 6,000 distinct CDR3 sequences, around 50% were seen once, and the ten largest hold approximately 3%. The sample was naive CD4+ T cells sorted from a lymph node. The subset here: naive CD4+ T cells, CD4+CD45RA+CD25-. The origin of the receptors is a female donor with breast cancer.

The V gene is TRBV11-3, the J gene TRBJ2-5; TRBD2 is a possible D gene (5 bases). The CDR3 has 15 residues. Trimming cost V 5 bases and J 5 bases, with 18 bases left between them. CDR1 and CDR2 (germline): SGHNT, YENEEA. The CDR3 DNA is TGTGCCAGCAGCGGCGAGGGCTTTAGTGCGGAGACCCAGTACTTC. The encoded protein is CASSGEGFSAETQYF.

The chain carries TRBV7-9 and TRBJ1-6, with D uncertain. Germline V CDR1 and CDR2: SEHNR, FQNEAQ (reference sequence). The CDR3 extends over 16 amino acids. Trimming pared 2 bases from V and 0 bases from J, leaving 8 bases between. CDR3 DNA sequence: TGTGCCAGCAGCTTAACCGCGAGCTCCTATAATTCACCCCTCCACTTT. Its protein product is CASSLTASSYNSPLHF. Combining the CDR3 with reference TRBV7-9 and TRBJ1-6 gives the whole variable domain DTGVSQNPRHKITKRGQNVTFRCDPISEHNRLYWYRQTLGQGPEFLTYFQNEAQLEKSRLLSDRFSAERPKGSFSTLEIQRTEQGDSAMYLCASSLTASSYNSPLHFGNGTRLTVT.

This clonotype came up a few times. For the CDR3, the DNA is TGTGCCAGCTCACCCCAGGGACAGAACGAACGTGGCTACACCTTC. Protein sequence: CASSPQGQNERGYTF. The chain recombines TRBV18 with TRBJ1-2, with 7 nucleotides matching TRBD1. V was pared by 3 bases and J by 7 bases, with 11 bases of the junction left unmatched. Germline V lookup: CDR1 KGHSH, CDR2 LQKENI. This CDR3 has 15 amino acids.

The chain employs TRBV27 and TRBJ1-5, with D possibly TRBD1 on 5 matching bases. Germline CDR1 MNHEY, CDR2 SMNVEV (reference sequence). This CDR3 contains 16 residues. V lost 6 bases, J lost 3 bases, and 18 bases lay in between. CDR3 bases: TGTGCCAGCAGGTTAAAGCCTAGAGGGGCCAATCAGCCCCAGCATTTT. Protein sequence: CASRLKPRGANQPQHF.

This clonotype was picked up a small number of times. The gene calls are TRBV3-1 and TRBJ2-5; the D gene is possibly TRBD2 (5 bases). Per the germline V gene, CDR1 is LGHDT and CDR2 is YNNKEL (reference sequence). The CDR3 runs to 13 residues. V was cut by 10 bases and J by 1 base, with 13 bases left in between. The CDR3 sequence: CATQPGIQETQYF. The CDR3 DNA reads TGTGCCACCCAGCCCGGGATCCAAGAGACCCAGTACTTC.

The V call is TRBV6-5, the J call TRBJ2-7, with D tentatively TRBD2 (5 bases). Trimming cost V 0 bases and J 7 bases, with 16 bases left between them. This CDR3 has 15 amino acids. From germline, CDR1 is MNHEY and CDR2 SVGAGI. CDR3 sequence (DNA): TGTGCCAGCAGTTACTCCGGAGCGGAGATGAGGGAGCAGTACTTC. Translating gives CASSYSGAEMREQYF.

This rearrangement joins TRBV7-2 to TRBJ1-5; the match to TRBD1 covers 10 bases. V lost 1 base and J lost 7; bases outside the gene matches: 7. Germline V lookup: CDR1 SGHTA, CDR2 FQGNSA. The CDR3 has 16 amino acids. The CDR3 sequence: CASSLVGGQGGQPQHF. CDR3 coding DNA: TGTGCCAGCAGCTTAGTGGGCGGACAGGGGGGACAGCCCCAGCATTTT.

This clonotype was observed a handful of times. V is TRBV6-5 and J is TRBJ2-2; no definite D call. The V gene lost 6 bases and the J gene lost 4 bases, with 15 bases spanning the gap. Germline-derived CDR1 and CDR2 are MNHEY and SVGAGI. This CDR3 has 15 residues. The CDR3 sequence: CASSPRWRSTGELFF. CDR3 in DNA: TGTGCCAGCAGCCCCCGATGGCGGAGCACCGGGGAGCTGTTTTTT.

With regard to this clonotype: A much bigger clone sits one base away, suggesting this may be a read error. This rearrangement joins TRBV20-1 to TRBJ1-1; maybe TRBD1 (5 bases). Germline V CDR1 and CDR2: DFQATT, SNEGSKA (reference sequence). CDR3 length equals 16 residues. The CDR3 sequence is CSAGDHDGAANTEAFF. The CDR3 DNA reads TGCAGTGCTGGAGATCACGACGGGGCAGCGAACACTGAAGCTTTCTTT.

The V and J genes are TRBV6-1 and TRBJ2-7; D remains unclear. Germline loops: CDR1 MNHNS, CDR2 SASEGT. This CDR3 is 13 amino acids long. Trimming took off 6 bases at V and 2 bases at J, with 11 bases between the two ends. CDR3 protein: CASRPTTPYEQYF. CDR3 nucleotide sequence: TGTGCCAGCAGGCCGACAACCCCCTACGAGCAGTACTTC.

J is TRBJ2-5 and V is TRBV20-1; 11 bases are shared with TRBD2. Germline values: CDR1 DFQATT, CDR2 SNEGSKA (reference sequence). J lost 3 bases, V lost 6 bases, and 12 bases had no gene match. The CDR3 runs 16 residues. CDR3 sequence: CSAPDGTSGDKETQYF. CDR3 DNA: TGCAGTGCCCCCGACGGGACTAGCGGAGATAAAGAGACCCAGTACTTC.

Turning to this clonotype: The CDR3 ends on some other residue instead of the conserved phenylalanine or tryptophan, so this is likely a read error. V and J are TRBV5-1 and TRBJ2-1; D may match TRBD1 or TRBD2 (5 bases each). This CDR3 is built from 14 residues. V was pared by 0 bases and J by 7 bases, with 11 bases between. Germline V gene sequence: CDR1 SGHRS, CDR2 YFSETQ. The DNA for the CDR3 is TGCGCCAGCAGCTTGGGGGACCGAGAGAATGAGCAGTTCTCC. Protein sequence: CASSLGDRENEQFS.

This sequence joins TRBV5-1 and TRBJ2-7; D perhaps matches TRBD1 (5 bases). This CDR3 has 13 amino acids. The V gene lost 4 bases and the J gene lost 1 base, with 9 bases spanning the gap. Germline-derived CDR1 and CDR2 are SGHRS and YFSETQ. CDR3 nucleotide sequence: TGCGCCAGCAGCCCGGACAATTCCTACGAGCAGTACTTC. It yields the protein CASSPDNSYEQYF. The full variable domain, with the rest looked up from reference TRBV5-1 and TRBJ2-7, is KAGVTQTPRYLIKTRGQQVTLSCSPISGHRSVSWYQQTPGQGLQFLFEYFSETQRNKGNFPGRFSGRQFSNSRSEMNVSTLELGDSALYLCASSPDNSYEQYFGPGTRLTVT.

In its sample, this clonotype was seen a few times. The genes are TRBV7-2 and TRBJ2-7; D is unclear. V was trimmed by 5 bases and J by 3 bases, leaving 5 bases between them. The germline V gene has CDR1 SGHTA and CDR2 FQGNSA. The CDR3 spans 11 residues. The DNA of the CDR3 is TGTGCCAGCAGCCAATTCTACGAGCAGTACTTC. It specifies CASSQFYEQYF.

This clonotype has a handful of counts. This rearrangement joins TRBV6-1 to TRBJ1-6; D gene uncertain. The CDR3 covers 17 residues. Germline V gene lookup returns CDR1 MNHNS and CDR2 SASEGT. The V and J ends lost 2 bases and 6 bases respectively, with 17 bases between them. DNA of the CDR3: TGTGCCAGCAGTGAATCCGGTCGGGGTAATCGTAATTCACCCCTCCACTTT. Its protein product is CASSESGRGNRNSPLHF.

The chain recombines TRBV24-1 with TRBJ2-1; TRBD2 aligns across 10 bases. Germline-derived CDR1 and CDR2 are KGHDR and SFDVKD. The length of the CDR3 is 17 residues. Trimming took 4 bases from V and 4 from J; bases not matched to a gene: 9. CDR3 in amino acids: CATSDRWTSGKYNEQFF. CDR3 DNA sequence: TGTGCCACCAGTGACCGATGGACTAGCGGCAAGTACAATGAGCAGTTCTTC.

The rearrangement links TRBV4-2 to TRBJ1-1; D unresolved. The germline gives CDR1 LGHNA, CDR2 YNFKEQ. The V and J ends lost 0 bases and 4 bases respectively, with 12 bases between them. This CDR3 spans 15 amino acids. This CDR3 is CASSQELHSGTEAFF. CDR3 bases: TGTGCCAGCAGCCAAGAATTGCACAGCGGCACTGAAGCTTTCTTT.

The V gene is TRBV20-1, the J gene TRBJ1-6, with D hard to call. The CDR3 extends over 14 amino acids. CDR1 and CDR2 from the germline V gene are DFQATT and SNEGSKA (reference sequence). V dropped 5 bases and J dropped 10 bases, with 18 bases sitting between them. CDR3 amino acids: CSAFDRSRSSPLHF. DNA of the CDR3: TGCAGTGCTTTTGACCGTTCGAGAAGCTCACCCCTCCACTTT.

V and J are TRBV12-3 or TRBV12-4 and TRBJ1-2; D uncertain. This CDR3 has 13 amino acids. The ends were cut back, 6 bases at V and 3 bases at J, with 11 bases in the middle. The CDR3 DNA reads as TGTGCCAGCAGACGGGGTCTCGACTATGGCTACACCTTC. It specifies CASRRGLDYGYTF.

The gene calls are TRBV20-1 and TRBJ2-5, with 10 nucleotides matching TRBD2. After removal of 6 bases from V and 0 bases from J, the junction contained 13 bases not matched to a gene. Germline V gene sequence: CDR1 DFQATT, CDR2 SNEGSKA (reference sequence). CDR3 length: 17 amino acids. This chain's CDR3 is CSAPGALAGAYQETQYF. Here the CDR3 DNA reads TGCAGTGCCCCGGGGGCCCTAGCGGGAGCGTACCAAGAGACCCAGTACTTC.

V and J are TRBV5-1 and TRBJ2-7; 10 bases map to TRBD2. CDR1 is SGHRS and CDR2 is YFSETQ in the germline V gene. The CDR3 runs to 18 residues. The trim removed 3 bases at V and 7 bases at J, leaving 19 bases unmatched. The CDR3 here is CASSSPDRDLAGVYEQYF. The CDR3 DNA reads TGCGCCAGCAGCTCACCGGACAGGGATCTAGCGGGAGTCTATGAGCAGTACTTC.